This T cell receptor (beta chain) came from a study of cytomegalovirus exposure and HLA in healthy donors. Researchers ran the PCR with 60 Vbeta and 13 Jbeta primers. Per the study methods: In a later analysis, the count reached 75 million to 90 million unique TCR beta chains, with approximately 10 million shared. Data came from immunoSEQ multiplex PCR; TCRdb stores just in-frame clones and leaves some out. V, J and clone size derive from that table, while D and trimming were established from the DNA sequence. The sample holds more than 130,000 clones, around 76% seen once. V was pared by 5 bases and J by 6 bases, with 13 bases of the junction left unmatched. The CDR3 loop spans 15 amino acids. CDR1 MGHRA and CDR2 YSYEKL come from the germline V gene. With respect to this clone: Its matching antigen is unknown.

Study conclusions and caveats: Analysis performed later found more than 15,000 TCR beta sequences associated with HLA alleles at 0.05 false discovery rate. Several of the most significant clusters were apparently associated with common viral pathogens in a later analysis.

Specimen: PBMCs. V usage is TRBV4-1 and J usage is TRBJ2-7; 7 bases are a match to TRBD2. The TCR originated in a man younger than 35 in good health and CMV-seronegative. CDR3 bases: TGCGCCAGCAGCTCCTCGTACCCCGCGGGAGCCGAGCAGTACTTC. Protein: CASSSSYPAGAEQYF.